The present T cell receptor beta chain was sequenced within a study of T cell responses to AZD1222 COVID-19 vaccine. Study-wide background: Whether given at about 4 or about 12 weeks, second doses were pooled. Regarding the study as a whole: Dominant CD4 TCR responses targeted spike regions 160-218 and 743-854. Clonal diversity was possibly underestimated; the donors were predominantly white British and more often female. Repertoire sampling was restricted to post-peak T cell response timepoints.

V shed 5 bases and J shed 5 bases, with 16 bases lying between them. The germline V gene has CDR1 SGHRS and CDR2 YFSETQ. CDR3 size: 15 residues. In the case of this clone: Its specificity is unknown.

Measured with immunoSEQ multiplex PCR; TCRdb has only the in-frame clones, and not every one. The sample gives 120,000 or so clones, around nine tenths of which show up once; around 6.9% is in the top ten. The genes are TRBV5-1 and TRBJ1-4; possibly TRBD1 for D (6 bases). Specimen: peripheral blood, collected on day 0 of AZD1222 vaccination. The receptor was derived from an adult in good health. The CDR3 DNA reads as TGCGCCAGCAGTATGGGGGCGACCTCGAATGAAAAACTGTTTTTT. Residues: CASSMGATSNEKLFF.